The 28 T cell receptor beta chains below all came from one sample that was sequenced in a study of metastatic and nonmetastatic thyroid tumors (dated by TCRdb to between 2020 and 2021). No treatment had been received by any patient before thyroid surgery. The library came from PCR. The sequencing machine was an Illumina HiSeq 4000. Using fastp trimming at Q25 and MiXCR clonotype assembly, TCRdb reanalyzed the public sequencing data and kept in-frame beta chains. This sample lists fewer than 35,000 clones; roughly 30% were detected once. The biggest ten clones account for approximately 28% of the sample. Sequenced sample: blood. The receptor set was obtained from a female donor with papillary thyroid cancer or a benign thyroid nodule (not recorded which). Some clones in this sample may be carry-over from other donors' samples.

The chain links TRBV4-1 to TRBJ1-2; D is unresolved. The V end lost 1 base, the J end lost 3 bases, and 12 bases lay between the germline ends. The CDR3 consists of 15 residues. Germline CDR1 is MGHRA and CDR2 is YSYEKL. CDR3 DNA: TGCGCCAGCAGCCAAGTACCGGGATCTTACTATGGCTACACCTTC. Translation gives CASSQVPGSYYGYTF.

This clone was picked up a small number of times. The CDR3 DNA reads TGTGCCAGCAGTGGACAAAGGGAGAATCAGCCCCAGCATTTT. This sequence encodes CASSGQRENQPQHF. The chain combines TRBV6-1 with TRBJ1-5; D remains unclear. This CDR3 is built from 14 residues. Germline V gene data show CDR1 as MNHNS and CDR2 as SASEGT. Trimming pared 4 bases from V and 4 bases from J, leaving 11 bases between.

This clone has at least ten counts. V usage is TRBV5-6 and J usage is TRBJ2-3; the D is unclear. Between the trimmed V and J ends, which lost 0 bases and 6 bases, there was a span of 14 bases. Germline V gene lookup returns CDR1 SGHDT and CDR2 YYEEEE. The CDR3 runs 15 residues. CDR3 sequence: CASSLARLGADTQYF. As DNA, the CDR3 is TGTGCCAGCAGCTTGGCCCGGCTAGGTGCGGATACGCAGTATTTT.

This clone came up many times. The chain employs TRBV11-1 and TRBJ2-7; 8 positions agree with TRBD2. This CDR3 has 17 amino acids. Germline lookup yields CDR1 SGHAT and CDR2 FQDESV (reference sequence). The J segment lost 0 bases and the V segment lost 1 base, leaving 8 bases of the junction unmatched. The CDR3 reads CASSLGAGTRSSYEQYF. The CDR3, as DNA: TGTGCCAGCAGCTTAGGGGCTGGGACTAGGAGCTCCTACGAGCAGTACTTC.

The chain carries TRBV4-1 and TRBJ2-7; 11 bases align to TRBD1. Germline lookup yields CDR1 MGHRA and CDR2 YSYEKL. The CDR3 contains 17 residues. V lost 3 bases to trimming and J lost 0 bases; unmatched junction nucleotides: 7. CDR3 coding DNA: TGCGCCAGCAGCCATCCTGGAGGGACAGGGGGCTCCTACGAGCAGTACTTC. Encoded protein: CASSHPGGTGGSYEQYF.

The rearrangement uses TRBV28 and TRBJ2-1; TRBD2 is a possible D gene (6 bases). CDR3 length: 11 residues. Trimming stripped 2 bases from V and 11 bases from J, with 7 bases between. The germline gives CDR1 MDHEN, CDR2 SYDVKM. The CDR3 loop is CASSLGGQQFF. DNA of the CDR3: TGTGCCAGCAGTTTAGGAGGGCAGCAGTTCTTC.

V usage is TRBV4-1 and J usage is TRBJ1-5, with unresolved D. The CDR3 is 14 residues long. Trimming pared 0 bases from V and 2 bases from J, leaving 5 bases between. Germline V gives CDR1 MGHRA, CDR2 YSYEKL. The DNA of the CDR3 is TGCGCCAGCAGCCAAGAACAACGCAATCAGCCCCAGCATTTT. Its translation: CASSQEQRNQPQHF.

The chain employs TRBV19 and TRBJ1-6; D is perhaps TRBD1 (5 bases). Germline loops: CDR1 LNHDA, CDR2 SQIVND (reference sequence). Trimming cost V 1 base and J 2 bases, with 9 bases left between them. The CDR3 is made up of 16 amino acids. CDR3 nucleotide sequence: TGTGCCAGTAGTATAGCCGGGACCACCTATAATTCACCCCTCCACTTT. The encoded protein is CASSIAGTTYNSPLHF.

This clone was counted between two and nine times. This chain connects TRBV6-1 to TRBJ1-6; D might be TRBD1 (6 bases). Per germline, CDR1 MNHNS and CDR2 SASEGT. This CDR3 is built from 13 residues. V was pared by 5 bases and J by 6 bases, with 8 bases between. The CDR3 here is CASSRGLNSPLHF. Written as DNA, the CDR3 is TGTGCCAGCAGTCGGGGGCTTAATTCACCCCTCCACTTT.

The chain joins TRBV10-3 to TRBJ2-3; 12 positions match TRBD1. Trimming removed 6 bases from V and 2 bases from J; junction bases left unmatched: 3. The CDR3 is 15 residues long. CDR1 is ENHRY, CDR2 SYGVKD, per germline. CDR3 sequence (DNA): TGTGCCATCAGCCGGGACAGGGGGCACACAGATACGCAGTATTTT. This translates into CAISRDRGHTDTQYF.

The V and J genes are TRBV2 and TRBJ2-5; TRBD1 matches at 8 bases. The V and J ends lost 7 bases and 2 bases, in that order; junction bases with no gene match: 6. Germline V CDR1 and CDR2: SNHLY, FYNNEI. This CDR3 is built from 14 residues. CDR3 DNA: TGTGCCAGCACCCGGGACAGGAATCAAGAGACCCAGTACTTC. This translates into CASTRDRNQETQYF.

The V call is TRBV6-5, the J call TRBJ1-2; D not resolved. This CDR3 spans 17 amino acids. The V gene's germline CDR1 is MNHEY and CDR2 SVGAGI. Trimming took off 3 bases at V and 2 bases at J, with 19 bases between the two ends. CDR3: CASSYYGREGANYGYTF. The CDR3 DNA reads TGTGCCAGCAGTTATTATGGTAGGGAAGGAGCCAACTATGGCTACACCTTC.

The J gene is TRBJ1-2, the V gene TRBV15; TRBD1 agrees at 10 bases. The trim removed 4 bases at V and 5 bases at J, leaving 19 bases unmatched. Germline assignment: CDR1 LNHNV and CDR2 YYDKDF (reference sequence). CDR3 length equals 19 residues. This chain's CDR3 is CATSIDRGLGLSAEYGYTF. DNA for the CDR3: TGTGCCACCAGCATTGACAGGGGGCTTGGTCTGAGTGCGGAGTATGGCTACACCTTC.

This clone has ten or more counts. The J gene is TRBJ1-1, the V gene TRBV14; maybe TRBD1 (6 bases). The V gene's germline CDR1 is SGHDN and CDR2 FVKESK. The V gene lost 1 base and the J gene lost 4 bases, with 13 bases spanning the gap. The CDR3 totals 15 residues. The CDR3 bases are TGTGCCAGCAGCCAAGCCAGGGGTCGGAGCACTGAAGCTTTCTTT. This codes for CASSQARGRSTEAFF. The entire variable domain, with the rest obtained from reference TRBV14 and TRBJ1-1, is as follows: EAGVTQFPSHSVIEKGQTVTLRCDPISGHDNLYWYRRVMGKEIKFLLHFVKESKQDESGMPNNRFLAERTGGTYSTLKVQPAELEDSGVYFCASSQARGRSTEAFFGQGTRLTVV.

This clone was detected only a few times. The V gene is TRBV6-1, the J gene TRBJ2-2; D is possibly TRBD1 (6 bases). The CDR3 runs 14 residues. Per germline, CDR1 MNHNS and CDR2 SASEGT. Trimming left V 6 bases short and J 1 base short, with 9 bases between. DNA for the CDR3: TGTGCCAGCAGGCTGACAGGGAACACCGGGGAGCTGTTTTTT. Its protein is CASRLTGNTGELFF.

This clone was detected ten times or more. Other DNA sequences in this sample translate to the same CDR3. CDR3 DNA: TGTGCCAGTAGTATTAGAAGGGGGGAAGAGACCCAGTACTTC. Protein: CASSIRRGEETQYF. This chain uses TRBV19 with TRBJ2-5; D possibly matches TRBD1 or TRBD2 (6 bases each). Trimming took 3 bases from V and 3 from J, leaving 11 bases between them. Germline V gene sequence: CDR1 LNHDA, CDR2 SQIVND (reference sequence). The length of the CDR3 is 14 residues.

This clone was seen many times. The J gene is TRBJ2-7, the V gene TRBV20-1, with D possibly matching TRBD1 (6 bases). Germline V gives CDR1 DFQATT, CDR2 SNEGSKA (reference sequence). The V gene lost 5 bases and the J gene lost 6 bases, with 11 bases spanning the gap. The CDR3 covers 11 residues. The CDR3 reads CSAGDRFEQYF. CDR3 sequence (DNA): TGCAGTGCTGGCGACAGGTTCGAGCAGTACTTC.

This chain joins TRBV20-1 and TRBJ1-3; no clear D gene. The CDR3 spans 12 residues. With 5 bases removed from V and 0 bases from J, the gap between germline ends came to 5 bases. Germline CDR1 and CDR2: DFQATT and SNEGSKA (reference sequence). DNA of the CDR3: TGCAGTGCTTACCCCTCTGGAAACACCATATATTTT. The encoded protein is CSAYPSGNTIYF.

This clone has more than one count but fewer than ten. This rearrangement joins TRBV12-3 or TRBV12-4 to TRBJ2-7, with 8 positions matching TRBD1. CDR3 length: 14 amino acids. The trim removed 3 bases at V and 3 bases at J, leaving 4 bases unmatched. The CDR3 protein is CASSLGQASYEQYF. The CDR3 DNA reads as TGTGCCAGCAGTTTGGGACAGGCCAGCTACGAGCAGTACTTC.

As to this clone: The junction does not match germline at one end; this may be a read error. The rearrangement uses TRBV7-7 and TRBJ2-3, with D possibly matching TRBD1 (6 bases). Looked up from germline, CDR1 is SSHAT and CDR2 is FNYEAQ (reference sequence). The CDR3 loop spans 15 amino acids. CDR3 loop: CASSLQGPTKDTQYF. CDR3 sequence (DNA): TGTGCTAGCAGCTTACAGGGTCCCACCAAAGATACGCAGTATTTT.

The rearrangement joins TRBV20-1 to TRBJ2-7; 8 positions match TRBD2. With 3 bases clipped from V and 0 bases from J, the junction kept 7 bases outside the gene matches. This CDR3 contains 15 residues. CDR1 is DFQATT and CDR2 is SNEGSKA in the germline V gene (reference sequence). CDR3 amino acids: CSARNSGTASYEQYF. The CDR3 DNA sequence: TGCAGTGCTAGGAATAGCGGGACTGCCTCCTACGAGCAGTACTTC.

The chain joins TRBV12-3 or TRBV12-4 to TRBJ1-5; the D is unclear. V was pared by 1 base and J by 11 bases, with 15 bases between. This CDR3 spans 14 amino acids. Here the CDR3 DNA reads TGTGCCAGCAGTTTAGAGCGGAGGGCAAGGTCCCAGCATTTT. This sequence encodes CASSLERRARSQHF.

This rearrangement joins TRBV5-5 to TRBJ2-7; no clear D gene. Germline loops: CDR1 SGHKS, CDR2 YYEKEE (reference sequence). V lost 1 base, J lost 4 bases, and 9 bases lay in between. There are 13 residues in the CDR3. This CDR3 is CASSLNRPYEQYF. CDR3 DNA sequence: TGTGCCAGCAGCTTGAACAGACCGTACGAGCAGTACTTC.

The gene calls are TRBV6-1 and TRBJ2-7; D is perhaps TRBD1 (6 bases). CDR3 length: 14 residues. The germline V gene has CDR1 MNHNS and CDR2 SASEGT. V gave up 6 bases and J gave up 0 bases, with 12 bases separating them. The CDR3 protein is CASSPTGSSYEQYF. As DNA, the CDR3 is TGTGCCAGCAGCCCCACAGGGAGCTCCTACGAGCAGTACTTC.

This clone was recorded many times. The gene calls are TRBV28 and TRBJ1-5, with D unclear. The CDR3 contains 16 residues. The germline gives CDR1 MDHEN, CDR2 SYDVKM. V was clipped by 4 bases and J by 0 bases, with 13 bases between them. The CDR3 loop is CASSSRRAGSNQPQHF. CDR3 sequence (DNA): TGTGCCAGCAGTTCTAGACGGGCGGGTAGCAATCAGCCCCAGCATTTT. The full variable domain, completed using reference TRBV28 and TRBJ1-5, is DVKVTQSSRYLVKRTGEKVFLECVQDMDHENMFWYRQDPGLGLRLIYFSYDVKMKEKGDIPEGYSVSREKKERFSLILESASTNQTSMYLCASSSRRAGSNQPQHFGDGTRLSIL.

This clone was seen repeatedly, ten times or more. The gene calls are TRBV20-1 and TRBJ2-2, with 13 bases matching TRBD2. This CDR3 comprises 14 residues. The germline V gene encodes CDR1 DFQATT and CDR2 SNEGSKA (reference sequence). With 4 bases clipped from V and 5 bases from J, the junction kept 1 base outside the gene matches. The chain's CDR3 is CSATTSGGTGELFF. The DNA of the CDR3 is TGCAGTGCTACGACTAGCGGGGGGACCGGGGAGCTGTTTTTT.

This clone was recorded only once. The rearrangement uses TRBV4-2 and TRBJ1-4; TRBD1 aligns across 11 bases. The germline V gene has CDR1 LGHNA and CDR2 YNFKEQ. The CDR3 is made up of 16 amino acids. The junction had 3 bases not matched to a gene; V was cut back by 3 bases and J by 3 bases. CDR3 amino acids: CASSQDRGLANEKLFF. CDR3 bases: TGTGCCAGCAGCCAGGACAGGGGGCTAGCTAATGAAAAACTGTTTTTT.

The table lists this clone with a few counts. The V gene is TRBV6-6, the J gene TRBJ2-7, with no clear D. Germline V lookup: CDR1 MNHNY, CDR2 SVGAGI (reference sequence). The V gene lost 2 bases and the J gene lost 4 bases, with 18 bases spanning the gap. The CDR3 loop spans 16 amino acids. As DNA, the CDR3 is TGTGCCAGCAGTTACAGTAAAGGAGTACCAGTTTACGAGCAGTACTTC. It yields the protein CASSYSKGVPVYEQYF.